This T cell receptor beta chain is from a study of cytomegalovirus exposure and HLA in healthy donors (dated by TCRdb to between 2016 and 2019). Notes on the research overall: An earlier analysis of approximately 590 of the donors reported about 290 Gb of sequence data and 117 million unique TCR beta sequences from 150 million to 200 million T cells. In a later analysis, previously published TCR beta repertoires from fewer than 750 donors were re-analyzed and high-resolution HLA genotyping was added so that TCR occurrence patterns could be studied. Every repertoire in the discovery cohort had been generated on one and the same sequencing platform. A later genetic analysis used genome-wide SNP genotypes for about 55% of the 666 donors, treating that subset as a discovery cohort. Among the approximately 400 genotyped donors, approximately 82% belonged to the genetic ancestry cluster associated with self-reported Caucasian donors. Typing coverage varied by locus: about 629-640 donors for A, B, C, DRB1 and DQB1; about 520 for DQA1; more than 600 for DPA1; some 470 for DPB1. In addition to the first cohort of roughly 670 subjects, a separate validation cohort of 130 or so different subjects was used. The study aimed to test whether signatures of past pathogen exposure could be identified by cataloging public T cell receptors. Using immunosequencing, the study profiled T cell repertoires from about 620 subjects and related those repertoires to cytomegalovirus serostatus. Because of strong linkage in the cohort, five DR-DQ haplotypes were treated as single units for association and clustering. HLA typing included class I and class II loci at four-digit resolution. To decide whether each TCR beta V gene segment behaved as functional or pseudogenic, an earlier analysis of some 600 of the donors relied on high-throughput TCR beta sequencing. An early release that covered more than 550 HLA-typed donors contained approximately 290 gigabases of sequencing data and tens of millions of unique TCR sequences. High-throughput TCR immunosequencing, statistical association of individual TCRs with disease status, and machine learning were combined to predict cytomegalovirus infection status. Donor age, sex, ethnicity and CMV serostatus were compiled alongside the repertoire data. In the later analysis, no new phenotypic data were used to find candidate immune exposures; instead, reliance was placed on TCR beta sequences and their occurrence across donors. Across roughly 420 genotyped donors of the cohort, an average of roughly 230,000 unique TCR beta nucleotide sequences per donor were sequenced, and roughly 17% of those sequences were non-productive. What the work shows at the level of the full study, not this receptor alone: In a later analysis, HLA-associated TCR beta chains showed more clonal expansion and lower generation probabilities than non-associated chains that were equally common. A total of fewer than 200 TCR beta chains were listed by the study as associated with cytomegalovirus. The sequencing pipeline was judged likely to have produced a cluster of highly shared sequence variants as a technical artifact. A later analysis found that TCR association rates varied across HLA loci, with DRB1 alleles showing the most associated TCRs and HLA-C alleles the fewest. In vitro tests confirmed that a few of the cytomegalovirus-associated TCR beta chains recognize cytomegalovirus antigens. Because some donors lacked HLA typing at each locus, the association tests relied only on the typed subset. According to the authors, the approach could potentially be generalized to other disease states and immunological phenotypes. In an earlier analysis of approximately 590 of the donors, most TCR beta V segments appeared in productive rearrangements about 87% or about 30% of the time, broadly matching IMGT annotations. Some IMGT-functional V segments, including TRBV6-2 and TRBV6-3, could not be told apart with the 87-base-pair reads, so those segments were excluded. A further reported finding was that TCR beta sequences accurately predicted the HLA-A and HLA-B alleles for most subjects in the first cohort. Compared with the 666-donor mean, donors in an Asian-associated ancestry cluster had fewer N-insertions in productive TCRs, according to a later genetic analysis. Presence/absence analyses assumed roughly uniform sequencing depth across donors, an assumption that may not hold. The cohort was sequenced for TCR beta chains only, and without alpha or paired-chain data the features that could be detected were limited. A later analysis associated some 17,000 TCR beta sequences with specific HLA alleles at a false discovery rate of 0.05. Most TCR sequences were observed very rarely across donors, whereas some public TCRs were present in many individuals. In a later analysis, most CMV-associated TCR beta chains were found to appear HLA-restricted, with HLA associations seemingly driven largely by CMV exposure. Several of the top co-occurrence clusters appeared to be linked to parvovirus B19, influenza, CMV and Epstein-Barr virus, according to a later analysis. In a later genetic analysis, a missense DCLRE1C variant was associated with V-gene and J-gene trimming of TCR beta chains, and the association was replicated in an independent cohort. In both the original and validation cohorts, the classifier was reported to diagnose cytomegalovirus status with high specificity and sensitivity. Linkage disequilibrium might explain the correlated functional status among segregating V segments, but an unknown experimental factor could not be excluded. The only immune exposure information available for the cohort was CMV serostatus. Because counts were too low, about 18 rarely observed V segments, including chromosome 9 orphons, were excluded from the earlier analysis of 587 of the donors. When HLA alleles, especially DR and DQ, strongly co-occurred, attributing TCR associations to individual alleles was difficult.

The cohort comprised some 680 healthy bone marrow donors. All cohort members were sampled while nominally healthy, although unrecorded immune exposures were likely present. The donor was CMV seronegative and was included in the group of 352 seronegative cohort members. Every donor gave a peripheral blood sample, and the peripheral blood mononuclear cells from that sample were used for TCR beta sequencing. Genomic DNA extraction from the blood cell samples was performed with the Qiagen DNeasy Blood Extraction Kit. The germline V gene provides CDR1 SGHTA and CDR2 FQGTGA. The CDR3 has 17 amino acids, counting the end cysteine and phenylalanine. Of all the DNA, just the CDR3 is kept, 51 bases in frame from base 1. V trim: 5 bases; J trim: 6 bases; unmatched bases: 15. Preparation of the library involved the immunoSEQ multiplex PCR assay. The multiplex PCR relied on a mix of 60 forward primers for TCR Vbeta segments and 13 reverse primers for TCR Jbeta segments. A multiplex PCR assay on genomic DNA amplified the CDR3 region of rearranged TCR beta genes. The amplified TCR beta libraries were sequenced on the Illumina HiSeq System as 87-base-pair reads. As for the original processing: Across the 700 or so repertoires, a later analysis counted tens of millions of unique TCR beta chains, around 11 million of which were shared by at least two donors. Raw reads were error-corrected and collapsed into unique sequences with a nearest-neighbor algorithm that merged closely related sequences to remove PCR and sequencing errors. To assign V, D and J gene segments, CDR3 sequences were aligned to IMGT reference sequences. For a sequence to be retained, at least a six-nucleotide match to both a V gene segment and a J gene segment was required. A rearrangement was called productive if the CDR3 had no stop codons and remained in frame with V and J, and every other rearrangement was called non-productive. CDR3 was defined according to IMGT convention as the region running from the second conserved V-encoded cysteine to the conserved J-encoded phenylalanine. In an earlier analysis of 500 to 650 of the donors, sequences lacking an unambiguous match to a single V gene segment were excluded. An earlier analysis of just under 600 of the donors called V segments functional above 56.7% productive rearrangements and segregating when the between-donor standard deviation exceeded 5%. A statistical classification framework was developed to diagnose cytomegalovirus status using the catalog of TCR beta chain sequences. In a later analysis, TCR nucleotide sequences were compared against IMGT/GENE-DB human TR gene sequences so that V and J genes could be assigned. A later analysis assigned CDR3 sequences and most-parsimonious VDJ recombination scenarios with the TCRdist pipeline. In a later analysis, every TCR beta chain was defined by the combination of its CDR3 amino acid sequence and its V-gene family, and reads without a unique V-gene family were dropped. As a way to deal with suspected cross-contamination and a sequencing artifact, a later analysis dropped 592 nucleotide sequences that were highly shared and had low generation probability. For each public chain, a later analysis derived a clonal expansion index from normalized ranks of inferred template counts within each repertoire. In a later analysis, generation probabilities were computed with a VDJ recombination model fitted to out-of-frame rearrangements, and the resulting probabilities were checked against IGoR. Hypergeometric tests were used in a later analysis to score TCR-TCR, TCR-HLA and TCR-CMV co-occurrence, with a repertoire-size bias correction applied to the TCR pairs. In a later analysis, false discovery rates were estimated by permuting HLA or CMV assignments 20 times. A later analysis grouped co-occurring TCRs with DBSCAN, adding TCRdist sequence similarity when clustering within HLA-allele-positive subsets. Repertoires with fewer than 30,000 or more than 120,000 public chains, plus five repertoires with anomalous nucleotide sharing, were excluded from co-occurrence clustering. In its TCRdb copy, this immuneACCESS table keeps in-frame sequences only and misses some clones. Where compared with another copy, unresolved V genes explain less than half of these, and the others have no known cause. V, J and clone size are those of that table, while D and trimming were read from the DNA. The table for this sample lists some 170,000 clones; 65% to 80% of them were counted only once. The ten largest clones capture roughly 1.7% of the sample.

This clone appeared a single time. Its specific antigen is unknown. Per-nucleotide qualities are absent, and no much larger clonotype sits a single base away. The chain is assembled from TRBV7-3 and TRBJ2-2, with 7 junctional bases fitting TRBD1. This clonotype originated in a woman in her 30s in good health and CMV-seronegative. Sequencing was done on a sample of PBMCs. The CDR3 reads as follows: CASSPQLRDRNAGELFF. The DNA sequence is given as TGTGCCAGCAGCCCACAGCTCCGGGACAGAAACGCCGGGGAGCTGTTTTTT. Reference TRBV7-3 and TRBJ2-2 proteins supply the regions before and after the CDR3; the full variable domain is: GAGVSQTPSNKVTEKGKYVELRCDPISGHTALYWYRQSLGQGPEFLIYFQGTGAADDSGLPNDRFFAVRPEGSVSTLKIQRTERGDSAVYLCASSPQLRDRNAGELFFGEGSRLTVL.